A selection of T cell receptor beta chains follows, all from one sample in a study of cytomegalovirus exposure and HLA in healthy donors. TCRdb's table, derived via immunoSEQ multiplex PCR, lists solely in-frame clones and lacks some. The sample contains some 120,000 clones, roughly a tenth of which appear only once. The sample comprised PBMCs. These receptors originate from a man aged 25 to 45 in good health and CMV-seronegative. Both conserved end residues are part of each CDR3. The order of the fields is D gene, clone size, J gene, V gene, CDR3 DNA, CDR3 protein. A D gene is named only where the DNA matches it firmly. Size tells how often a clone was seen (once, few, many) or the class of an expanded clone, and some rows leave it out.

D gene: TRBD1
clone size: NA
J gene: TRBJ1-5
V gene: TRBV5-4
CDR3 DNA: TGTGCCAGCAGCATTCAAGGACAGGGCGGCAATCAGCCCCAGCATTTT
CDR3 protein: CASSIQGQGGNQPQHF

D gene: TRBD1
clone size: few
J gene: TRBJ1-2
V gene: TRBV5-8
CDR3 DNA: TGTGCCAGCAGCTTATCAGGGGGCGAAGGCTACACCTTC
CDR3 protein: CASSLSGGEGYTF

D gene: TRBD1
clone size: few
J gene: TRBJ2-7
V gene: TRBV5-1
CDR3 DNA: TGCGCCAGCAGCTTAACCGGGACAGCGTACGAGCAGTACTTC
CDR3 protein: CASSLTGTAYEQYF

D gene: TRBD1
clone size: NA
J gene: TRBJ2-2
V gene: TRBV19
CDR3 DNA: TGTGCCAGTAGTATGGGGACAGTAAGTTCCGGGGAGCTGTTTTTT
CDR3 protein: CASSMGTVSSGELFF

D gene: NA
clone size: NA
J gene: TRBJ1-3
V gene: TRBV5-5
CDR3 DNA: TGTGCCAGCAGCTACCAAAATACAGGAAGCTCTGGAAACACCATATATTTT
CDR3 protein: CASSYQNTGSSGNTIYF

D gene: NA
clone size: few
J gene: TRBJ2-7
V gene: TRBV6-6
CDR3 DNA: TGTGCCAGCAGTTACCCAGGGAACGGTTCCTACGAGCAGTACTTC
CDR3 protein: CASSYPGNGSYEQYF

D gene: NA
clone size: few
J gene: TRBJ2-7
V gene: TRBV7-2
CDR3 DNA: TGTGCCAGCAGCCCCGCGGACGAGCAGTACTTC
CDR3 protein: CASSPADEQYF

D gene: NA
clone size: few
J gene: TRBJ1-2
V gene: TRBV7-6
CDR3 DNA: TGTGCCAGCAGCTTAGGGCAGGGATTTGGCTACACCTTC
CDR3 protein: CASSLGQGFGYTF

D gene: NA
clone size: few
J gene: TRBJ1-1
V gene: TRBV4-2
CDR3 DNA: TGTGCCAGCAGCCAAGATTTGCAGGGGCACGAGGATTTAGTGGCTGAAGCTTTCTTT
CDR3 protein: CASSQDLQGHEDLVAEAFF

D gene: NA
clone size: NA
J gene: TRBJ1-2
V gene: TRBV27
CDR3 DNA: TGTGCCAGCAGTTTACGGGGGTTGGGCTATGGCTACACCTTC
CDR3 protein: CASSLRGLGYGYTF

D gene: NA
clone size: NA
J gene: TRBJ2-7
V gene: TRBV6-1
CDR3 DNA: TGTGCCAGCAGTGAAGTCTCCGAGGGTGTGGACGAGCAGTACTTC
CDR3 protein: CASSEVSEGVDEQYF

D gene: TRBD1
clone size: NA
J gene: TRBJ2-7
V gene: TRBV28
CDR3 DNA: TGTGCCATCTCCGAGGGGACAGGGGCCTACGAGCAGTACTTC
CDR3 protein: CAISEGTGAYEQYF

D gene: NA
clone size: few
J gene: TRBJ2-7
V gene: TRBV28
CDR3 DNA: TGTGCCAGCAGTTTACTGAGAACCTACGAGCAGTACTTC
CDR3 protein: CASSLLRTYEQYF

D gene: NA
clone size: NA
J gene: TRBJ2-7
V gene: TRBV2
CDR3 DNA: TGTGCCAGCAGTCGGGACTCCTCCTCCTACGAGCAGTACTTC
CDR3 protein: CASSRDSSSYEQYF

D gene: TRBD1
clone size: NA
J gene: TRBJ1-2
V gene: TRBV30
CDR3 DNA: TGTGCCGGGGGCCCCGGACAGGGGGCCTATGGCTACACCTTC
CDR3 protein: CAGGPGQGAYGYTF

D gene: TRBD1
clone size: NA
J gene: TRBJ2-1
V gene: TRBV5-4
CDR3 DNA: TGTGCCAGCAGGTGGGCCGGACAGGGGGTCCATGAGCAGTTCTTC
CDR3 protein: CASRWAGQGVHEQFF

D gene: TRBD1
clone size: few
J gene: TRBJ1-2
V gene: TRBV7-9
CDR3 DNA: TGTGCCAGCAGCCTTCGGACAGGGGGGAACTATGGCTACACCTTC
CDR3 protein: CASSLRTGGNYGYTF

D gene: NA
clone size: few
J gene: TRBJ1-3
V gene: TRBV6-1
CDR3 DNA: TGTGCCACCACGACATTCTCTGGAAACACCATATATTTT
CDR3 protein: CATTTFSGNTIYF

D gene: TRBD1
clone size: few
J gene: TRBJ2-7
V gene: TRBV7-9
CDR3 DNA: TGTGCCAGCAGCTCAGATAGGGTAGGACAGGGATTCTACGAGCAGTACTTC
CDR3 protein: CASSSDRVGQGFYEQYF

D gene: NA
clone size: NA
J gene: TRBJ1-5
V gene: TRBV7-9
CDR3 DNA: TGTGCCAGCAGCCTCGGAGAGTCAGACAATCAGCCCCAGCATTTT
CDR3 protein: CASSLGESDNQPQHF

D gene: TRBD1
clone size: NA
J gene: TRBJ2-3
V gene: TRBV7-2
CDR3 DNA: TGTGCCAGCAGCTCACAGGGGGCCCGGACAGATACGCAGTATTTT
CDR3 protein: CASSSQGARTDTQYF

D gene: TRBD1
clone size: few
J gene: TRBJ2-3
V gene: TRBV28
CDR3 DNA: TGTGCCAGCAGTACCTCCCGGACAGGGGGCACAGATACGCAGTATTTT
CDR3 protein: CASSTSRTGGTDTQYF

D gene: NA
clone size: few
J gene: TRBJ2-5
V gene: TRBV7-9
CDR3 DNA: TGTGCCAGCAGCTTTCGTGGGGAGGCGGAGACCCAGTACTTC
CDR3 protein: CASSFRGEAETQYF

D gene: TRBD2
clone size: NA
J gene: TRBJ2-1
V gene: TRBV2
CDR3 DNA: TGTGCCAGCAGCAGAGCGGGACTCAATGAGCAGTTCTTC
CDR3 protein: CASSRAGLNEQFF

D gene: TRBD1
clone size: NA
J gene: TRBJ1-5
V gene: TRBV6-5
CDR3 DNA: TGTGCCAGCAGTTCCCAGGGGGCCCATCAGCCCCAGCATTTT
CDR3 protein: CASSSQGAHQPQHF

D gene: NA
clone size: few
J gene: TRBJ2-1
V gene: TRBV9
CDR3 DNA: TGTGCCAGCAGCGTAGCCCTCGCCGGGGAGCAGTTCTTC
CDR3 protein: CASSVALAGEQFF

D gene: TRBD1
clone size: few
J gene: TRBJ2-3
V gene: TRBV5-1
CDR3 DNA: TGCGCCAGCGGGACAGGGAGTCCCACAGATACGCAGTATTTT
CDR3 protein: CASGTGSPTDTQYF

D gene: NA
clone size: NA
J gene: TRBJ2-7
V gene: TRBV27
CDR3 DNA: TGTGCCAGCAGTTTAAGATTCAGGGGCGAGCAGTACTTC
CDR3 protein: CASSLRFRGEQYF

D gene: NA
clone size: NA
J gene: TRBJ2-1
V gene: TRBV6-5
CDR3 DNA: TGTGCCAGCACCGCCCCCAGGGGATCCTACAATGAGCAGTTCTTC
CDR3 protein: CASTAPRGSYNEQFF

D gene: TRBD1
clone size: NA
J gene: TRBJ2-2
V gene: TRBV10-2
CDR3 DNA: TGCGCCACCCAGGGGACAGCCATGGGTATAACCACCGGGGAGCTGTTTTTT
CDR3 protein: CATQGTAMGITTGELFF

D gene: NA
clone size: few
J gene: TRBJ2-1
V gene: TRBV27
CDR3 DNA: TGTGCCAGCAGTCTCCGGGACTCTCAGTTCTTC
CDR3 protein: CASSLRDSQFF